These T cell receptor beta chains were read from a single sample in a study of blood T cell repertoires in COVID-19. The repertoire was sequenced with immunoSEQ multiplex PCR; TCRdb's copy has only in-frame clones and lacks some. The sample yields about 160,000 clones, roughly 91% seen once. Input material: peripheral blood. The receptors were gathered from a woman between 50 and 59 years old with acute or convalescent COVID-19. Each CDR3 is given with its conserved first and last residue. The D gene is left open where the match is weak. Where a row states a size, it is once, few, many or the class of an expanded clone; other rows omit it.

>.|TRBJ1-1|TRBD1|TRBV30
TGTGCCTGGGGGACAGGGGTCGACACTGAAGCTTTCTTT
CAWGTGVDTEAFF
>.|TRBJ1-5|.|TRBV7-9
TGTGCCAGCAGCTCCACCTTTGGGAGCCAGGGGCAGCCCCAGCATTTT
CASSSTFGSQGQPQHF
>.|TRBJ1-6|.|TRBV5-1
TGCGCCAGCAGCTTGTCAAAGCCTGGGGACTACCCCTCACCCCTCCACTTT
CASSLSKPGDYPSPLHF
>.|TRBJ2-7|TRBD2|TRBV7-9
TGTGCCAGCAGACAAACTAGCGGTAGCTCCTACGAGCAGTACTTC
CASRQTSGSSYEQYF
>once|TRBJ2-3|TRBD1|TRBV28
TGTGCCAGCAGCCCGGGACAGGGTATGAGAAATACGCAGTATTTT
CASSPGQGMRNTQYF
>.|TRBJ1-6|TRBD1|TRBV5-4
TGTGCCAGCAGCCTTGACAGGGGAGGGAATTCACCCCTCCACTTT
CASSLDRGGNSPLHF
>.|TRBJ1-2|.|TRBV27
TGTGCCAGCAGTGCGACAGCGCTACTCTATGGCTACACCTTC
CASSATALLYGYTF
>.|TRBJ2-7|TRBD1|TRBV27
TGTGCCAGCAGAGACAGGGGGCGCTCCTACGAGCAGTACTTC
CASRDRGRSYEQYF
>.|TRBJ2-3|TRBD2|TRBV7-6
TGTGCCAGCAGCTTATCCCACCTAGCGGGAGGGTTCACAGATACGCAGTATTTT
CASSLSHLAGGFTDTQYF
>.|TRBJ2-7|TRBD1|TRBV6-1
TGTGCCAGCAGTGACCAAGGGGGCGTCGGCTCCTACGAGCAGTACTTC
CASSDQGGVGSYEQYF
>.|TRBJ1-2|TRBD1|TRBV4-3
TGCGCCAGCAGCCAAGATAGGACAGGTCCGCCCAGTGGCTACACCTTC
CASSQDRTGPPSGYTF
>.|TRBJ2-1|.|TRBV10-3
TGTGCCATCACCTGGACTCTGTTCGGAGAGCAGTTCTTC
CAITWTLFGEQFF
>.|TRBJ1-1|.|TRBV6-5
TGTGCCAGCAAAGCCGAGGTGCCAAGGGCTTTCTTT
CASKAEVPRAFF
>.|TRBJ1-1|.|TRBV5-4
TGTGCCAGCAGCTTAGGGAGGGAGAACACTGAAGCTTTCTTT
CASSLGRENTEAFF
>.|TRBJ1-1|.|TRBV18
TGTGCCAGCTCACCACCTTCGGTCATTTCTGAAGCTTTCTTT
CASSPPSVISEAFF
>.|TRBJ1-6|.|TRBV5-1
TGCGCCAGCAGCTTGGGACTGAAGGATTCACCCCTCCACTTT
CASSLGLKDSPLHF
>.|TRBJ2-2|TRBD1|TRBV20-1
TGCAGTGCTAGTGCAACAGGGGGTCGCACCGGGGAGCTGTTTTTT
CSASATGGRTGELFF
>once|TRBJ1-6|TRBD1|TRBV13
TGTGCCAGCAGCTTGCGGACAGGGAGAAATAATTCACCCCTCCACTTT
CASSLRTGRNNSPLHF
>once|TRBJ1-2|.|TRBV3-1/TRBV3-2
TGTGCCAGCAGCCAAGATGGCCTCCCCCCATATGGCTACACCTTC
CASSQDGLPPYGYTF
>.|TRBJ1-2|.|TRBV10-2
TGCGCCAGCATGAACAGGTACCCTCAAGGCTACACCTTC
CASMNRYPQGYTF
>.|TRBJ1-2|TRBD1|TRBV4-1
TGCGCCAGCAGCCGACCGACAGGGGAGGGCTACACCTTC
CASSRPTGEGYTF
>few|TRBJ2-7|.|TRBV7-6
TGTGCCAGCACTCCCGCGGCTGCCTCCTACGAGCAGTACTTC
CASTPAAASYEQYF
>.|TRBJ1-1|.|TRBV5-4
TGTGCCAGCCCGGAGGACACTGAAGCTTTCTTT
CASPEDTEAFF
>.|TRBJ2-2|.|TRBV18
TGTGCCAGCTCACCACGGGGGGCCGGGGAGCTGTTTTTT
CASSPRGAGELFF
>.|TRBJ2-4|.|TRBV19
TGTGCCAGTAGTATAGATCTGTTCCCCCGGGTCAAAAACATTCAGTACTTC
CASSIDLFPRVKNIQYF
>.|TRBJ1-1|TRBD1|TRBV5-6
TGTGCCAGCAGCTCCCGACAGGGGGGGAACACTGAAGCTTTCTTT
CASSSRQGGNTEAFF
>.|TRBJ2-2|.|TRBV29-1
TGCAGCGTTGGTTTAGCGGCTAACACCGGGGAGCTGTTTTTT
CSVGLAANTGELFF
>.|TRBJ2-7|.|TRBV7-8
TGTGCCAGCAGCTTAAAGAGAGCCACCCCATACGAGCAGTACTTC
CASSLKRATPYEQYF
>.|TRBJ2-7|TRBD2|TRBV7-2
TGTGCCAGCAGCTTTGGACTAGCGGGAGTAAACCGGCCCTACGAGCAGTACTTC
CASSFGLAGVNRPYEQYF
>.|TRBJ1-1|.|TRBV12-3/TRBV12-4
TGTGCCAGCAGTTCCCAGGGGAACACTGAAGCTTTCTTT
CASSSQGNTEAFF
>.|TRBJ1-4|.|TRBV10-2
TGCGCCAGCCAGGCCCCTAATGAAAAACTGTTTTTT
CASQAPNEKLFF
>once|TRBJ1-1|.|TRBV7-8
TGTGCCAGCAGCGAACATAACACTGAAGCTTTCTTT
CASSEHNTEAFF
>.|TRBJ2-2|.|TRBV5-8
TGTGCCAGCACCAGGGGGGAGCGCACCGGGGAGCTGTTTTTT
CASTRGERTGELFF
>.|TRBJ1-1|.|TRBV10-3
TGTGCCATCAGTGTCGCGGGACCCTCGAACACTGAAGCTTTCTTT
CAISVAGPSNTEAFF
>.|TRBJ1-1|.|TRBV27
TGTGCCAGCAGTTTAAAGAGGTGGACTGAAGCTTTCTTT
CASSLKRWTEAFF
>.|TRBJ2-2|TRBD1|TRBV6-5
TGTGCCAGCACCAGGGGGTTGGTCTCTAGCGGGGAGCTGTTTTTT
CASTRGLVSSGELFF
>once|TRBJ1-5|TRBD1|TRBV28
TGTGCCAGCAGCGTCGGGACAGGGAGGCAGCCCCAGCATTTT
CASSVGTGRQPQHF
>.|TRBJ2-5|TRBD1|TRBV5-1
TGCGCCAGCAGCCAAGGGGACAGTCAAGAGACCCAGTACTTC
CASSQGDSQETQYF
>few|TRBJ1-2|.|TRBV27
TGTGCCAGCAGTTTTAGGGGATTCTATGGCTACACCTTC
CASSFRGFYGYTF
>.|TRBJ1-3|.|TRBV18
TGTGCCAGCTCACTGGACAGAAACACCATATATTTT
CASSLDRNTIYF
>.|TRBJ2-1|TRBD2|TRBV12-5
TGTGCTAGTGGTTTGGTATTGGGAGGGACGACCAATGTGCAGTTCTTC
CASGLVLGGTTNVQFF
>once|TRBJ2-1|TRBD2|TRBV7-9
TGTGCCAGCAGCTCTTCTCAAGGACTAGCGGGGGGTTGGAATGAGCAGTTCTTC
CASSSSQGLAGGWNEQFF
>.|TRBJ2-3|.|TRBV15
TGTGCCACCAGCAAAGGGGGAGACGGCACAGATACGCAGTATTTT
CATSKGGDGTDTQYF
>.|TRBJ2-5|.|TRBV2
TGTGCCAGCAGTGAAGCTCTACAGGGCCCAGAGACCCAGTACTTC
CASSEALQGPETQYF
>.|TRBJ1-2|.|TRBV4-1
TGCGCCAGCAGCCAAGTGGGTTCAGGGGCTTACGATGGCTACACCTTC
CASSQVGSGAYDGYTF